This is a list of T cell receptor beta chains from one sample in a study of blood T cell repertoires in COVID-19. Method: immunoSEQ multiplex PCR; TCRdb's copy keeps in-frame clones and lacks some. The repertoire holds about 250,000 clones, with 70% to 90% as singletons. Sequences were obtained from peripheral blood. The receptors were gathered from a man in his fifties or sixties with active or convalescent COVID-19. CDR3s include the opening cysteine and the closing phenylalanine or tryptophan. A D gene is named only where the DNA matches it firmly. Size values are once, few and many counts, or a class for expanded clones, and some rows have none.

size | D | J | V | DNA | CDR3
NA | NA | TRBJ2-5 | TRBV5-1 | TGCGCCAGCAGCCCCTCGGGGCGGGATGAGACCCAGTACTTC | CASSPSGRDETQYF
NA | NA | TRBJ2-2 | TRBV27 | TGTGCCAGCAGTTTCGCAGGGCCCACCGGGGAGCTGTTTTTT | CASSFAGPTGELFF
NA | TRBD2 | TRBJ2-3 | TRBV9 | TGTGCCAGCAGCCCAACTAGCGCAGATACGCAGTATTTT | CASSPTSADTQYF
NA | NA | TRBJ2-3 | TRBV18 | TGTGCCAGCTCCCCAGCGGGCACAGATACGCAGTATTTT | CASSPAGTDTQYF
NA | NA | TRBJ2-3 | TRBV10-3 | TGTGCCATCACGGGGGGCCTCACAGATACGCAGTATTTT | CAITGGLTDTQYF
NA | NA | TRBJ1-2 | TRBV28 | TGTGCCAGCAGTTTTCTCTATGGCTACACCTTC | CASSFLYGYTF
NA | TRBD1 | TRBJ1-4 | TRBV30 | TGTGCCTGGAGTGTCGTTGACAGGGCGGGGAAAAAACTGTTTTTT | CAWSVVDRAGKKLFF
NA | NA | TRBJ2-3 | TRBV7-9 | TGTGCCAGCAGCTTAAGCGGGAGCACAGATACGCAGTATTTT | CASSLSGSTDTQYF
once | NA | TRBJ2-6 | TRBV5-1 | TGCGCCAGCAGCTACGACCGGGTCTCTGGGGCCAACGTCCTGACTTTC | CASSYDRVSGANVLTF
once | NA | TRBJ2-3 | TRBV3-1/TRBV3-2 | TGTGCCAGCAGCCAAGGAACGAGGGATACGCAGTATTTT | CASSQGTRDTQYF
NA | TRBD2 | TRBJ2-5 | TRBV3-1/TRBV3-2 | TGTGCCAGCAGCCAAGCGAAAACTAGCGGGAGTGGGGAGACCCAGTACTTC | CASSQAKTSGSGETQYF
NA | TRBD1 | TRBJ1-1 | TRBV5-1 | TGCGCCAGCAGGTCAGACAGGGAGGTGAACACTGAAGCTTTCTTT | CASRSDREVNTEAFF
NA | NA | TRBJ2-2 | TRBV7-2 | TGTGCCAGCAGCCATGGACTACCGAACACCGGGGAGCTGTTTTTT | CASSHGLPNTGELFF
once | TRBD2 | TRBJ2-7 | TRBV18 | TGTGCCAGCTCACCGTCGGGGGGGGTATACGAGCAGTACTTC | CASSPSGGVYEQYF
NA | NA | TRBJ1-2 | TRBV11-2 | TGTGCCAGCAGCTTAGCGTCGGGAGGTGGCTACACCTTC | CASSLASGGGYTF
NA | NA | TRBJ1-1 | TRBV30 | TGTGCCTGGAGTCTTGTGCTCATCCTAAACACTGAAGCTTTCTTT | CAWSLVLILNTEAFF
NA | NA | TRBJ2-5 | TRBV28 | TGTGCCAGCAGTCCTTTGGGAGCGGGCGAGACCCAGTACTTC | CASSPLGAGETQYF
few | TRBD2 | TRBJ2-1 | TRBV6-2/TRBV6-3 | TGTGCCAGCAGTTACTCGTCACTAGCGGGCCAGCAGTTCTTC | CASSYSSLAGQQFF
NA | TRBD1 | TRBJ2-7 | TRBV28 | TGTGCCAGCAGTTTCCGACAGGGGATGAGGGAGCAGTACTTC | CASSFRQGMREQYF
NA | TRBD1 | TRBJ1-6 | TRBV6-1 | TGTGCCAGCAGTGAAGCCGGGACAGGGTATCATTCACCCCTCCACTTT | CASSEAGTGYHSPLHF
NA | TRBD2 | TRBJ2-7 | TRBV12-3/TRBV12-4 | TGTGCCAGCACCGACCTTAGCGGGAGGGAATTGTACTTC | CASTDLSGRELYF
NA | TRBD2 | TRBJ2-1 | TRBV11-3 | TGTGCCAGCAGCCTTAGCGGGAGTGGTGAGCAGTTCTTC | CASSLSGSGEQFF
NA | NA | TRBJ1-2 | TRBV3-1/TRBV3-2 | TGTGCCAGCAGCGATAGGGGGGAGGGGACGGGTTATGGCTACACCTTC | CASSDRGEGTGYGYTF
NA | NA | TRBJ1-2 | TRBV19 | TGTGCCAGTAGAAAACGAACAGTGGCTGGCTACACCTTC | CASRKRTVAGYTF
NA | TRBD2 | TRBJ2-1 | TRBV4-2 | TGTGCCAGCAGCCAAGTGGGTAGCGGGAGTAGGTATGAGCAGTTCTTC | CASSQVGSGSRYEQFF
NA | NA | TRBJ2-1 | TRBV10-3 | TGTGCCATCAGTGAGTCAAAACAGGGATTTGAGTTCTTC | CAISESKQGFEFF
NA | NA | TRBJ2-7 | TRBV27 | TGTGCCAGCAAGTCCGGCGGCGAGCAGTACTTC | CASKSGGEQYF
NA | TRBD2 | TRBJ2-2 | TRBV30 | TGTGCCTGGAGTGCGCGGGGGGGAGGGCACACCGGGGAGCTGTTTTTT | CAWSARGGGHTGELFF
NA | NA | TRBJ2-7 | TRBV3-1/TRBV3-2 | TGTGCCAGCAGCCCCCGGGCTCAGGGGCCCCTCGAGCAGTACTTC | CASSPRAQGPLEQYF
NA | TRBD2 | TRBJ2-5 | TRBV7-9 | TGTGCCAGCAGCTTAGAACTAGCGCAAGAGACCCAGTACTTC | CASSLELAQETQYF
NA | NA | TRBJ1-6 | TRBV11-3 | TGTGCCAGCAGCCCGGACAGTTATTCACCCCTCCACTTT | CASSPDSYSPLHF
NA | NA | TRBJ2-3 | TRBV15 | TGTGCCACCAGCAGAGGCGGGATGGCAGATACGCAGTATTTT | CATSRGGMADTQYF
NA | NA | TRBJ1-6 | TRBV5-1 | TGCGCCAGCAGCCCCCGGGGGGATTCACCCCTCCACTTT | CASSPRGDSPLHF
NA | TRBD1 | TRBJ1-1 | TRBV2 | TGTGCCAGCCACCGCGACAGGGGCGGGGGCACTGAAGCTTTCTTT | CASHRDRGGGTEAFF
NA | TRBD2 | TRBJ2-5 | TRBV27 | TGTGCCAGCAGTCCCTGGACTAGCGGGCTGGAGACCCAGTACTTC | CASSPWTSGLETQYF
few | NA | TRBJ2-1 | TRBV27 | TGTGCCAGCAGACTTTCCCCCGGCACGGGTAATGAGCAGTTCTTC | CASRLSPGTGNEQFF
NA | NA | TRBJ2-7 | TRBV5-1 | TGCGCCAGCAGCTTGGATGGGCAGGGGACCTACGAGCAGTACTTC | CASSLDGQGTYEQYF
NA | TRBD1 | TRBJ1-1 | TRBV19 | TGTGCCAGTAATTGGGGGGCCGGGACAGAGAACACTGAAGCTTTCTTT | CASNWGAGTENTEAFF